Following are 32 T cell receptor beta chains from one sample sequenced in a study of cytomegalovirus exposure and HLA in healthy donors. With 60 Vbeta and 13 Jbeta primers, the PCR was carried out. Libraries were prepared by immunoSEQ multiplex PCR; TCRdb keeps only in-frame clonotypes and omits some of them. The repertoire has around 150,000 clones, 80% to 90% of them found once; the top ten carry roughly 1.9%. What was sequenced was PBMCs. The receptor source for this set is a woman under 30 in good health and CMV-seronegative.

The chain has TRBV30 and TRBJ1-6; D is ambiguous. The ends were cut back, 2 bases at V and 2 bases at J, with 10 bases in the middle. Germline V gives CDR1 GTSNPN, CDR2 SVGIG (reference sequence). The CDR3 consists of 15 residues. CDR3 nucleotides: TGTGCCTGGAGTAGGAGTTTTGCCTATAATTCACCCCTCCACTTT. Encoded protein: CAWSRSFAYNSPLHF.

This clone was seen just once. For the CDR3, the DNA is TGTGCCAGCAGTCCCCTCGGCAGGACTAATGAAAAACTGTTTTTT. Translating it yields CASSPLGRTNEKLFF. V gene TRBV27 combines with J gene TRBJ1-4; D is uncertain. The V end was cut by 5 bases, the J end by 2 bases, with 12 bases between. Germline-derived CDR1 and CDR2 are MNHEY and SMNVEV (reference sequence). CDR3 length equals 15 residues. The full variable domain, in which reference TRBV27 and TRBJ1-4 provide the parts outside the CDR3, is EAQVTQNPRYLITVTGKKLTVTCSQNMNHEYMSWYRQDPGLGLRQIYYSMNVEVTDKGDVPEGYKVSRKEKRNFPLILESPSPNQTSLYFCASSPLGRTNEKLFFGSGTQLSVL.

V and J are TRBV28 and TRBJ2-7; possible D gene TRBD1, 6 bases. Germline CDR1 is MDHEN and CDR2 is SYDVKM. This CDR3 is built from 16 residues. With 3 bases removed from V and 0 bases from J, the gap between germline ends came to 15 bases. The CDR3 DNA reads as TGTGCCAGCAGTTTGAACGCCCGGGACACCTCCTACGAGCAGTACTTC. Translated, it gives CASSLNARDTSYEQYF.

This clone was recorded only once. The chain couples TRBV7-2 to TRBJ2-5, with 9 positions matching TRBD2. The CDR3 length is 17 residues. Trimming removed 3 bases from V and 5 bases from J; junction bases left unmatched: 13. Germline lookup yields CDR1 SGHTA and CDR2 FQGNSA. The CDR3 protein is CASSFWGSRGGRETQYF. CDR3 DNA sequence: TGTGCCAGCAGCTTTTGGGGGTCGCGGGGGGGCCGCGAGACCCAGTACTTC.

The CDR3 DNA reads as TGTGCCAGCAGCCCTCCAGGCGACAGCATCACTGAAGCTTTCTTT. It translates to CASSPPGDSITEAFF. The chain recombines TRBV5-8 with TRBJ1-1; TRBD1 is a possible D gene (5 bases). V lost 4 bases and J lost 4, with 17 bases in between. The germline V gene encodes CDR1 SGHTS and CDR2 YDEGEE. The CDR3 totals 15 residues.

The V gene is TRBV7-3, the J gene TRBJ2-1; the match to TRBD2 covers 13 bases. The V and J ends lost 5 bases and 5 bases, in that order; junction bases with no gene match: 3. Germline CDR1 and CDR2: SGHTA and FQGTGA. This CDR3 comprises 15 residues. CDR3 sequence (DNA): TGTGCCAGCAGCCTGGGACTAGCGGGGCACAATGAGCAGTTCTTC. This sequence encodes CASSLGLAGHNEQFF. The complete variable domain, with remaining parts taken from reference TRBV7-3 and TRBJ2-1, reads GAGVSQTPSNKVTEKGKYVELRCDPISGHTALYWYRQSLGQGPEFLIYFQGTGAADDSGLPNDRFFAVRPEGSVSTLKIQRTERGDSAVYLCASSLGLAGHNEQFFGPGTRLTVL.

The chain recombines TRBV20-1 with TRBJ1-2; 8 bases fit TRBD1. V lost 6 bases and J lost 8; bases outside the gene matches: 5. This CDR3 region has 11 residues. CDR1 is DFQATT, CDR2 SNEGSKA, per germline (reference sequence). In DNA, the CDR3 is TGCAGTGCGTCACAGGGGGGCGGCTACACCTTC. Translated: CSASQGGGYTF.

The chain combines TRBV7-2 with TRBJ2-2; 8 nucleotides line up with TRBD2. This CDR3 is built from 16 residues. V was pared by 1 base and J by 4 bases, with 5 bases of the junction left unmatched. From germline, CDR1 is SGHTA and CDR2 FQGNSA. The CDR3, as DNA: TGTGCCAGCAGCTTAGTAGCGGGGCCTGGCACCGGGGAGCTGTTTTTT. Translation: CASSLVAGPGTGELFF.

This chain links TRBV28 with TRBJ2-6; 8 positions match TRBD2. Germline-derived CDR1 and CDR2 are MDHEN and SYDVKM. CDR3 length: 16 amino acids. The V gene end was trimmed by 8 bases and the J gene end by 4 bases; junction bases not matched to a gene: 10. CDR3 sequence (DNA): TGTGCCAGCCGCCCGGGGGGGCGATCCGGGGCCAACGTCCTGACTTTC. Protein: CASRPGGRSGANVLTF.

This chain joins TRBV27 and TRBJ2-7, with 10 bases matching TRBD1. The length of the CDR3 is 16 residues. Looked up from germline, CDR1 is MNHEY and CDR2 is SMNVEV (reference sequence). With 5 bases clipped from V and 0 bases from J, the junction kept 7 bases outside the gene matches. The DNA for the CDR3 is TGTGCCAGCAGTACTCGGGACAGGGGTAACTCCTACGAGCAGTACTTC. It is translated as CASSTRDRGNSYEQYF.

V gene TRBV2 combines with J gene TRBJ2-5; D uncertain. Deletions cut 7 bases from V and 4 bases from J, with 10 bases between. CDR3 length: 12 amino acids. Germline CDR1 SNHLY, CDR2 FYNNEI. The DNA for the CDR3 is TGTGCCAGCACCCCTAGGTTAGAGACCCAGTACTTC. Translated, it gives CASTPRLETQYF.

This chain uses TRBV9 with TRBJ2-7; 11 nucleotides agree with TRBD2. Germline lookup yields CDR1 SGDLS and CDR2 YYNGEE. V dropped 3 bases and J dropped 3; count of bases not matched to a gene: 5. This CDR3 has 15 amino acids. For the CDR3, the DNA is TGTGCCAGCAGCGCAGGGACTAGCGGAGACTACGAGCAGTACTTC. Residues: CASSAGTSGDYEQYF.

The chain links TRBV15 to TRBJ2-1, with a tentative D call TRBD2 (7 bases). Trimming stripped 3 bases from V and 6 bases from J, with 15 bases between. Germline V CDR1 and CDR2: LNHNV, YYDKDF (reference sequence). The CDR3 runs to 15 residues. The CDR3 is CATSRGGQGLNEQFF. Here the CDR3 DNA reads TGTGCCACCAGCAGGGGGGGGCAGGGCCTCAATGAGCAGTTCTTC.

The chain links TRBV7-9 to TRBJ1-4; TRBD1 matches at 7 bases. Germline CDR1 is SEHNR and CDR2 is FQNEAQ (reference sequence). The CDR3 extends over 14 amino acids. V trimming: 5 bases; J trimming: 8 bases; junction bases outside the gene matches: 8. The CDR3 DNA follows: TGTGCCAGCAGCCAAACAGGGGCTGGCGAAAAACTGTTTTTT. Its protein product is CASSQTGAGEKLFF. Based on the CDR3 plus reference TRBV7-9 and TRBJ1-4, the full variable domain is DTGVSQNPRHKITKRGQNVTFRCDPISEHNRLYWYRQTLGQGPEFLTYFQNEAQLEKSRLLSDRFSAERPKGSFSTLEIQRTEQGDSAMYLCASSQTGAGEKLFFGSGTQLSVL.

This clone was seen just once. V is TRBV29-1 and J is TRBJ2-5, with 15 bases aligning to TRBD2. Germline V gives CDR1 SQVTM, CDR2 ANQGSEA. The junction had 11 bases not matched to a gene; V was cut back by 4 bases and J by 2 bases. The CDR3 consists of 18 residues. The CDR3 loop reads CSVGTGTSGRWGQETQYF. In DNA form, the CDR3 reads TGCAGCGTTGGAACTGGGACTAGCGGGAGGTGGGGGCAAGAGACCCAGTACTTC.

The chain couples TRBV25-1 to TRBJ2-5, with a tentative D call TRBD1 (5 bases). V was clipped by 2 bases and J by 5 bases, with 15 bases between them. From germline, CDR1 is MGHDK and CDR2 SYGVNS. The CDR3 is 15 amino acids. The CDR3 DNA is TGTGCCAGCAGTGAAACCCACAGGCCAGTCGAGACCCAGTACTTC. Its protein product is CASSETHRPVETQYF. The full variable domain, in which reference TRBV25-1 and TRBJ2-5 provide the parts outside the CDR3, is EADIYQTPRYLVIGTGKKITLECSQTMGHDKMYWYQQDPGMELHLIHYSYGVNSTEKGDLSSESTVSRIRTEHFPLTLESARPSHTSQYLCASSETHRPVETQYFGPGTRLLVL.

The chain combines TRBV28 with TRBJ1-5; D is unresolved. Germline V CDR1 and CDR2: MDHEN, SYDVKM. With 0 bases removed from V and 6 bases from J, the gap between germline ends came to 3 bases. The CDR3 extends over 12 amino acids. CDR3 protein: CASSLWSQPQHF. In DNA form, the CDR3 reads TGTGCCAGCAGTTTATGGAGTCAGCCCCAGCATTTT.

CDR3 bases: TGTGCCAGCAGCCGAGGGAACGAGCAGTACTTC. It yields the protein CASSRGNEQYF. V gene TRBV7-9 combines with J gene TRBJ2-7, with TRBD2 as a possible D gene (5 bases). Germline loops: CDR1 SEHNR, CDR2 FQNEAQ (reference sequence). Trimming took 5 bases from V and 5 from J, leaving 7 bases between them. CDR3 length equals 11 residues.

Note on this clone: The junction and the germline gene differ at one end; a read error may be behind it. The rearrangement uses TRBV19 and TRBJ1-2, with TRBD1 matching over 12 bases. CDR1 is LNHDA, CDR2 SQIVND, per germline (reference sequence). The CDR3 runs to 14 residues. The CDR3 coding sequence is TGTGCCAGTAGTCTACTGGGACAGGGGGCTGGAGCAGCCTTC. Translated: CASSLLGQGAGAAF.

This clone was counted once. The V gene is TRBV27, the J gene TRBJ2-7, with D tentatively TRBD2 (5 bases). CDR1 is MNHEY and CDR2 is SMNVEV in the germline V gene (reference sequence). The CDR3 sequence is 14 residues long. V lost 5 bases and J 3 bases, leaving 14 bases between the germline ends. Written as DNA, the CDR3 is TGTGCCAGCAGTCCATACGGGATGTACTACGAGCAGTACTTC. It yields the protein CASSPYGMYYEQYF.

This clone has only a few counts. The chain employs TRBV5-1 and TRBJ1-1; possible D gene TRBD1, 6 bases. Germline CDR1 SGHRS, CDR2 YFSETQ. The CDR3 spans 13 residues. With 5 bases removed from V and 2 bases from J, the gap between germline ends came to 10 bases. As DNA, the CDR3 is TGCGCCAGCAGGAGGGGGGGTAACACTGAAGCTTTCTTT. Translation: CASRRGGNTEAFF.

There are a few counts of this clone. The genes are TRBV6-1 and TRBJ2-2; D is ambiguous. The CDR3 covers 14 residues. V lost 4 bases to trimming and J lost 6 bases, with 12 bases between them. CDR1 and CDR2 (germline): MNHNS, SASEGT. CDR3 region: CASSAGGEAGELFF. CDR3 sequence (DNA): TGTGCCAGCAGTGCGGGTGGAGAGGCCGGGGAGCTGTTTTTT.

The V gene is TRBV7-3, the J gene TRBJ2-3; D uncertain. In germline, CDR1 is SGHTA, CDR2 FQGTGA. Trimming took off 5 bases at V and 1 base at J, with 7 bases between the two ends. The CDR3 covers 13 residues. The CDR3 loop is CASSPTGTDTQYF. CDR3 coding DNA: TGTGCCAGCAGCCCCACGGGCACAGATACGCAGTATTTT.

V and J are TRBV25-1 and TRBJ2-7; D not certain. The CDR3 length is 13 residues. V shed 3 bases and J shed 3 bases, with 9 bases lying between them. Germline CDR1 and CDR2: MGHDK and SYGVNS. The CDR3 reads CASSDPPHYEQYF. For the CDR3, the DNA is TGTGCCAGCAGTGATCCCCCCCACTACGAGCAGTACTTC.

The V and J genes are TRBV2 and TRBJ1-2; possible D gene TRBD1, 6 bases. CDR3 length: 18 residues. Trimming removed 2 bases at V and 3 bases at J, with 22 bases between. The V gene's germline CDR1 is SNHLY and CDR2 FYNNEI. In nucleotides, the CDR3 is TGTGCCAGCAGTGAACGAGTTGTCGGGACACCGGGTGACTATGGCTACACCTTC. Translated, it gives CASSERVVGTPGDYGYTF.

J is TRBJ2-5 and V is TRBV7-6; D gene uncertain. The J call is uncertain, as TRBJ2-7 better fits the DNA end. The germline gives CDR1 SGHVS, CDR2 FNYEAQ. The CDR3 runs 13 residues. CDR3 sequence (DNA): TGTGCCAGCAGCCCCCTTGGGTACTACGAGCAGTACTTC. The encoded protein is CASSPLGYYEQYF.

The chain couples TRBV6-5 to TRBJ2-1, with D uncertain. CDR1 MNHEY and CDR2 SVGAGI come from the germline V gene. Trimming took off 2 bases at V and 9 bases at J, with 11 bases between the two ends. There are 13 residues in the CDR3. Written as DNA, the CDR3 is TGTGCCAGCAGTTACGCTTCTAATACTGAGCAGTTCTTC. Amino acid sequence: CASSYASNTEQFF.

The J gene is TRBJ2-1, the V gene TRBV12-5; maybe TRBD2 (7 bases). CDR3 size: 16 residues. The V gene lost 4 bases and the J gene lost 4 bases, with 17 bases spanning the gap. Germline-derived CDR1 and CDR2 are LGHNT and FRNRAP. The CDR3: CASGSRGRTEYNEQFF. CDR3 DNA sequence: TGTGCTAGTGGTTCGCGGGGGCGGACGGAGTACAATGAGCAGTTCTTC.

The chain employs TRBV2 and TRBJ2-1, with 12 bases lining up with TRBD2. CDR1 and CDR2 from the germline V gene are SNHLY and FYNNEI. The CDR3 is 17 amino acids. Unmatched junction bases numbered 13, after V lost 8 bases and J lost 5 bases. In DNA, the CDR3 is TGTGCCAGCGCGGGACTAGCGGGTTTTAGGTGGGACAATGAGCAGTTCTTC. Encoded protein: CASAGLAGFRWDNEQFF.

This chain links TRBV11-2 with TRBJ2-1, with a weak D call TRBD2 (5 bases). Trimming removed 4 bases from V and 8 bases from J, with 15 bases in between. Germline-derived CDR1 and CDR2 are SGHAT and FQNNGV. This CDR3 contains 14 residues. CDR3 region: CASSSQLGAYEQFF. The CDR3 DNA follows: TGTGCCAGCAGCTCCCAATTGGGAGCTTATGAGCAGTTCTTC.

In this sample, this clone turned up once. V and J are TRBV29-1 and TRBJ2-3; a weak D match, TRBD1 (5 bases). Germline CDR1 is SQVTM and CDR2 is ANQGSEA. V was pared by 2 bases and J by 8 bases, with 17 bases between. This CDR3 spans 14 amino acids. The DNA of the CDR3 is TGCAGCGTTGAATGGTGGGCAGGGCAGGGTACGCAGTATTTT. Residues: CSVEWWAGQGTQYF.

The chain couples TRBV7-9 to TRBJ1-6, with D perhaps TRBD1 (5 bases). The V gene lost 4 bases and the J gene lost 8 bases, with 9 bases spanning the gap. Germline V gives CDR1 SEHNR, CDR2 FQNEAQ (reference sequence). The CDR3 covers 13 residues. The CDR3 loop is CASSSSTDSPLHF. DNA of the CDR3: TGTGCCAGCAGCTCCTCGACAGATTCACCCCTCCACTTT. Complete variable domain (other parts from reference TRBV7-9 and TRBJ1-6): DTGVSQNPRHKITKRGQNVTFRCDPISEHNRLYWYRQTLGQGPEFLTYFQNEAQLEKSRLLSDRFSAERPKGSFSTLEIQRTEQGDSAMYLCASSSSTDSPLHFGNGTRLTVT.